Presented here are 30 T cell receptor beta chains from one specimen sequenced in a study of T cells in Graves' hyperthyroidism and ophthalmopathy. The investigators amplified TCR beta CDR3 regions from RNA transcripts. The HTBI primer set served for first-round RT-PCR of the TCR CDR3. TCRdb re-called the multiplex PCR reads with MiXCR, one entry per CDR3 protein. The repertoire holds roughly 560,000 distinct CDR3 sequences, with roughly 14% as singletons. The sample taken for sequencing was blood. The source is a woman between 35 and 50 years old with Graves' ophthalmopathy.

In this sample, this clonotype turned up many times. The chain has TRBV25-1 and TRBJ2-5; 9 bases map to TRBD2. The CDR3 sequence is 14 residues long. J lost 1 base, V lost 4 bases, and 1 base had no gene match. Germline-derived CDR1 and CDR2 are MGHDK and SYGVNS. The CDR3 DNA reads TGTGCCAGCAGTGGCGGGAGGGTCCAAGAGACCCAGTACTTC. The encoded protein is CASSGGRVQETQYF. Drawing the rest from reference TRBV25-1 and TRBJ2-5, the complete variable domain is EADIYQTPRYLVIGTGKKITLECSQTMGHDKMYWYQQDPGMELHLIHYSYGVNSTEKGDLSSESTVSRIRTEHFPLTLESARPSHTSQYLCASSGGRVQETQYFGPGTRLLVL.

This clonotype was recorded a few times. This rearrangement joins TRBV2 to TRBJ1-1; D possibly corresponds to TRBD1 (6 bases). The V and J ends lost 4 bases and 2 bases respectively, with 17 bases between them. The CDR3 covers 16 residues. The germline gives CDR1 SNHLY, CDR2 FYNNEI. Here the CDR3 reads CASSALVGHLNTEAFF. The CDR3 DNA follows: TGTGCCAGCAGTGCCCTCGTGGGACACTTAAACACTGAAGCTTTCTTT.

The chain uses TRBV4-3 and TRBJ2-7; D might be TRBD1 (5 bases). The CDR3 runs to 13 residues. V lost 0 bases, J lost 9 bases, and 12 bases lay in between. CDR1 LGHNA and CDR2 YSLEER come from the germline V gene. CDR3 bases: TGCGCCAGCAGCCAAGATACAGGTTGGGGGCAGTACTTC. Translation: CASSQDTGWGQYF.

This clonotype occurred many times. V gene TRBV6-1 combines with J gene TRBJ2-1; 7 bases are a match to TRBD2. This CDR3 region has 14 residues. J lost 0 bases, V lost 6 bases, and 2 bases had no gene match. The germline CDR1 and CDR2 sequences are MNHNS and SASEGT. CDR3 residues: CASRGGSSYNEQFF. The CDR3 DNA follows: TGTGCCAGCAGGGGCGGGAGCTCCTACAATGAGCAGTTCTTC.

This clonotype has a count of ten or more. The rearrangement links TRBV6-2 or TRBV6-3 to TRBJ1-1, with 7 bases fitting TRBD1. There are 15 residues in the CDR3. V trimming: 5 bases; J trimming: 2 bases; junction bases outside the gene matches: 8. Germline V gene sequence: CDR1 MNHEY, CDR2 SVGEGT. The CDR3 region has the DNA TGTGCCAGCAGTCTCTGGACAGGACCCAACACTGAAGCTTTCTTT. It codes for CASSLWTGPNTEAFF.

This CDR3 is CASSLTSARSTEAFF. The CDR3 DNA is TGTGCCAGCAGTTTAACGAGTGCAAGAAGCACTGAAGCTTTCTTT. This chain links TRBV27 with TRBJ1-1; no definite D call. V was trimmed by 2 bases and J by 4 bases, leaving 14 bases between them. CDR1 is MNHEY and CDR2 is SMNVEV in the germline V gene (reference sequence). This CDR3 has 15 amino acids.

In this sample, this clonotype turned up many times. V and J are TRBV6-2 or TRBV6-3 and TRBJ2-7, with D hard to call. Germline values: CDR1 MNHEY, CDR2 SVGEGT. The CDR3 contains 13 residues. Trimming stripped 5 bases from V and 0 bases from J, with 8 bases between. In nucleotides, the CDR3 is TGTGCCAGCAGTGGGCTGCACTCCTACGAGCAGTACTTC. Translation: CASSGLHSYEQYF.

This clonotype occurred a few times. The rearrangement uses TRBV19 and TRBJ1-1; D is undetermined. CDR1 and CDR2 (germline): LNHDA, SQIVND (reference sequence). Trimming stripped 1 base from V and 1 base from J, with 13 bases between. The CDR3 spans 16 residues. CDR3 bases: TGTGCCAGTAGTATAGGCAGACTCTCCCCGAACACTGAAGCTTTCTTT. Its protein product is CASSIGRLSPNTEAFF.

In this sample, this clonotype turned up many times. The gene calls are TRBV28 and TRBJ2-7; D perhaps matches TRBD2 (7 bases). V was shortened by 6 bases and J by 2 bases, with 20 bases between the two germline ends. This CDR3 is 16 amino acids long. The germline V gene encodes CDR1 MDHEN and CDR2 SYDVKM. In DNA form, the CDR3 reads TGTGCCAGCAGCCCTGGGGGGGGCGAGGTCCCCTACGAGCAGTACTTC. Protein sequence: CASSPGGGEVPYEQYF. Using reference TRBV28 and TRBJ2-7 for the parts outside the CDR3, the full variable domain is DVKVTQSSRYLVKRTGEKVFLECVQDMDHENMFWYRQDPGLGLRLIYFSYDVKMKEKGDIPEGYSVSREKKERFSLILESASTNQTSMYLCASSPGGGEVPYEQYFGPGTRLTVT.

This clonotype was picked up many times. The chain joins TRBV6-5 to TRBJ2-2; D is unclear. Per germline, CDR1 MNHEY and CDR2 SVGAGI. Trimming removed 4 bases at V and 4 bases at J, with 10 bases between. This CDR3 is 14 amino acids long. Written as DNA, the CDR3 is TGTGCCAGCAGTTCCCCTAGACGCACCGGGGAGCTGTTTTTT. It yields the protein CASSSPRRTGELFF.

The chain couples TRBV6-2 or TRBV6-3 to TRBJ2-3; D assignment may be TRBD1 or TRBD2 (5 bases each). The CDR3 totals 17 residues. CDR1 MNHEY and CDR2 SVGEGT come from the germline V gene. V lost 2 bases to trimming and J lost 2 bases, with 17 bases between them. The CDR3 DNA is TGTGCCAGCAGTTACAGAGCCGGGACGGATATCACAGATACGCAGTATTTT. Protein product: CASSYRAGTDITDTQYF.

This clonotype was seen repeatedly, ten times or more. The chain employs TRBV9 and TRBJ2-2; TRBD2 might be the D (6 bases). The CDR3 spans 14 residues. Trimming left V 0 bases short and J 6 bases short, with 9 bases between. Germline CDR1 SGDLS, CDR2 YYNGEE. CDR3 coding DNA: TGTGCCAGCAGCGTAGTTGGAGGGGCCGGGGAGCTGTTTTTT. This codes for CASSVVGGAGELFF. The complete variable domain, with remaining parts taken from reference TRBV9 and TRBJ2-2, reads DSGVTQTPKHLITATGQRVTLRCSPRSGDLSVYWYQQSLDQGLQFLIQYYNGEERAKGNILERFSAQQFPDLHSELNLSSLELGDSALYFCASSVVGGAGELFFGEGSRLTVL.

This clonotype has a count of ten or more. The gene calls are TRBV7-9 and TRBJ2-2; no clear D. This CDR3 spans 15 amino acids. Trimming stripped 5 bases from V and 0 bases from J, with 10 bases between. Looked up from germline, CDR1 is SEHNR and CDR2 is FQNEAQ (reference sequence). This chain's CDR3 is CASSPRVTNTGELFF. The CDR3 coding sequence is TGTGCCAGCAGCCCTAGGGTTACGAACACCGGGGAGCTGTTTTTT.

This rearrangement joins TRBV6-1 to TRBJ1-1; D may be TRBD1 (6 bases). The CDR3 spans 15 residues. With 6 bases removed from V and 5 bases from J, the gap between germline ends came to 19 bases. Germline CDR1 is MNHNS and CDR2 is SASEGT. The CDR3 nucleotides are TGTGCCAGCAGCATCACAGGGATTGTTAGGACTGAAGCTTTCTTT. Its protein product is CASSITGIVRTEAFF.

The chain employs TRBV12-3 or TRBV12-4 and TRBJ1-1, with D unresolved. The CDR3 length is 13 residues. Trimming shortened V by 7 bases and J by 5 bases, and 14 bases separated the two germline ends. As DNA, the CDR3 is TGTGCCAGCACCCGTCGGGGAGTGACTGAAGCTTTCTTT. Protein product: CASTRRGVTEAFF.

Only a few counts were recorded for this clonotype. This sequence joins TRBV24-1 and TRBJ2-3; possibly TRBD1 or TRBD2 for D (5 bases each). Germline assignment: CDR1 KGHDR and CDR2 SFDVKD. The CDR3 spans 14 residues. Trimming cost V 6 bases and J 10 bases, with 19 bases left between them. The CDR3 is CATSLQGWDRPQYF. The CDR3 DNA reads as TGTGCCACCAGTCTCCAAGGTTGGGACCGACCGCAGTATTTT.

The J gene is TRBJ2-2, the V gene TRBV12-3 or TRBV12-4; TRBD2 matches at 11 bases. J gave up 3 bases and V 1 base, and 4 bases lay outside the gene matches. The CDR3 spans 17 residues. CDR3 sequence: CASSLVGLAGDTGELFF. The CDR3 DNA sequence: TGTGCCAGCAGTTTAGTTGGACTAGCGGGTGACACCGGGGAGCTGTTTTTT.

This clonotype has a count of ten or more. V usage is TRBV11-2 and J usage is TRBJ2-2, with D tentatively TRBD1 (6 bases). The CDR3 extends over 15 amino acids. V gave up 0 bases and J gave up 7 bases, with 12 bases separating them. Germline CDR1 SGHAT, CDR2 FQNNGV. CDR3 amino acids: CASSLDLGASGELFF. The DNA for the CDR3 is TGTGCCAGCAGCTTAGATCTGGGGGCAAGCGGGGAGCTGTTTTTT.

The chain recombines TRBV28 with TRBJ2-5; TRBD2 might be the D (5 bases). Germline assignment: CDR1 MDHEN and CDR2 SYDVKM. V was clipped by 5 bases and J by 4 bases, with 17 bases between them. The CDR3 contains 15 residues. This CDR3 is CASSVGGRVGETQYF. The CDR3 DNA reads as TGTGCCAGCAGTGTAGGTGGGAGAGTCGGAGAGACCCAGTACTTC.

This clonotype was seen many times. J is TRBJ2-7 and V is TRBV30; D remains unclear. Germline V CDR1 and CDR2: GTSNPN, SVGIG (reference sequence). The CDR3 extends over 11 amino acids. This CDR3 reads CAMGLGYEQYF. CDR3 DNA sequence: TGTGCTATGGGATTAGGCTACGAGCAGTACTTC.

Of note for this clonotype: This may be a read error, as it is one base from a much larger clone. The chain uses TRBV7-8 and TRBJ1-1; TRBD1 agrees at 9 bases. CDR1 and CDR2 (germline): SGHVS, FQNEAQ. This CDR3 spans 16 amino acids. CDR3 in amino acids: CASSLRGQGLSTEASF. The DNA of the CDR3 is TGTGCCAGCAGCTTGAGGGGACAGGGCTTAAGCACTGAAGCTTCCTTT.

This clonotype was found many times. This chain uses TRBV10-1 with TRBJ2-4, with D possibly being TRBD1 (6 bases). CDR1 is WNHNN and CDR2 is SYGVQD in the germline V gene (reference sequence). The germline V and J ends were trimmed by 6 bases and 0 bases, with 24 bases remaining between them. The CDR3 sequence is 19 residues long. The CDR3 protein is CASRHRDPSWVIAKNIQYF. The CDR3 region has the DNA TGCGCCAGCAGGCACAGGGACCCTTCTTGGGTCATAGCCAAAAACATTCAGTACTTC.

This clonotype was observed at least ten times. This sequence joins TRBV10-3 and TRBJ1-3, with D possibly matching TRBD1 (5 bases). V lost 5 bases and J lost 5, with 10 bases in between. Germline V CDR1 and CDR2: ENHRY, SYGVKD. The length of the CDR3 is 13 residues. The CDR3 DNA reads TGTGCCATCAGTAGGGACGGACGAAACACCATATATTTT. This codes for CAISRDGRNTIYF.

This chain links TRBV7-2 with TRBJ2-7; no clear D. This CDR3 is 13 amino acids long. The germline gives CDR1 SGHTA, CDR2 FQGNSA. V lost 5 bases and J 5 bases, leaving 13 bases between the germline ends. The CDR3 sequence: CASSPLGLDEQYF. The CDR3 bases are TGTGCCAGCAGCCCGCTTGGGCTTGACGAGCAGTACTTC.

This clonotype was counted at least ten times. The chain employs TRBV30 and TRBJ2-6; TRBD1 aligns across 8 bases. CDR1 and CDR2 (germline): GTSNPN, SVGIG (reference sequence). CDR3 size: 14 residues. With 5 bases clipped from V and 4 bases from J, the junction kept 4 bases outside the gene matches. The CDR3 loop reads CAWQGAGGANVLTF. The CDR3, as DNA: TGTGCCTGGCAGGGGGCCGGCGGGGCCAACGTCCTGACTTTC. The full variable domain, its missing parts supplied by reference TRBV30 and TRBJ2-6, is SQTIHQWPATLVQPVGSPLSLECTVEGTSNPNLYWYRQAAGRGLQLLFYSVGIGQISSEVPQNLSASRPQDRQFILSSKKLLLSDSGFYLCAWQGAGGANVLTFGAGSRLTVL.

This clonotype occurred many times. CDR3 protein: CASSSRAGVETQYF. The CDR3 nucleotides read TGTGCCAGCAGCTCACGAGCGGGAGTTGAGACCCAGTACTTC. J is TRBJ2-5 and V is TRBV7-2, with 8 bases lining up with TRBD2. With V trimmed by 4 bases and J by 5 bases, 6 bases remained unmatched. The CDR3 is 14 residues long. Germline V gene sequence: CDR1 SGHTA, CDR2 FQGNSA.

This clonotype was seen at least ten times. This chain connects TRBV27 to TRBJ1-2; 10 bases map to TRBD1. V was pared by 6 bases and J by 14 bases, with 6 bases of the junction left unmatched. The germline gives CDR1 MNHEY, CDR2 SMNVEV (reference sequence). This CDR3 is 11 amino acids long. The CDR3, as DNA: TGTGCCAGCAGCAAGGGACAGGGGTATACCTTC. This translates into CASSKGQGYTF.

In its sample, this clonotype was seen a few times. In DNA, the CDR3 is TGTGCCAGCAGTTGGCCCACTAGCGGCCAGGGGGAGACCCAGTACTTC. It is translated as CASSWPTSGQGETQYF. The genes are TRBV28 and TRBJ2-5, with 8 nucleotides matching TRBD2. Trimming at V came to 4 bases and at J to 5 bases, leaving 12 bases not matched to a gene. The length of the CDR3 is 16 residues. In germline, CDR1 is MDHEN, CDR2 SYDVKM.

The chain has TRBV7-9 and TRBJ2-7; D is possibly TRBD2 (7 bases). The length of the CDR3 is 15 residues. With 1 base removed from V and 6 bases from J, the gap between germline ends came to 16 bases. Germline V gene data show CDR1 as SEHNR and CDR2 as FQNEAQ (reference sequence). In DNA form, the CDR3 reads TGTGCCAGCAGCTTAGGCGGGGGCGAGGTCGGCGAGCAGTACTTC. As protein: CASSLGGGEVGEQYF.

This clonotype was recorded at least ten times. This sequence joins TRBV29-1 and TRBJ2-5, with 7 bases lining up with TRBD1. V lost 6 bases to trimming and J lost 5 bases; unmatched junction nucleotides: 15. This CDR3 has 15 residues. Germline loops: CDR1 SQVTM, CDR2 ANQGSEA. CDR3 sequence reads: CSVELLGQVEETQYF. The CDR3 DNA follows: TGCAGCGTCGAACTCCTCGGACAGGTAGAGGAGACCCAGTACTTC.